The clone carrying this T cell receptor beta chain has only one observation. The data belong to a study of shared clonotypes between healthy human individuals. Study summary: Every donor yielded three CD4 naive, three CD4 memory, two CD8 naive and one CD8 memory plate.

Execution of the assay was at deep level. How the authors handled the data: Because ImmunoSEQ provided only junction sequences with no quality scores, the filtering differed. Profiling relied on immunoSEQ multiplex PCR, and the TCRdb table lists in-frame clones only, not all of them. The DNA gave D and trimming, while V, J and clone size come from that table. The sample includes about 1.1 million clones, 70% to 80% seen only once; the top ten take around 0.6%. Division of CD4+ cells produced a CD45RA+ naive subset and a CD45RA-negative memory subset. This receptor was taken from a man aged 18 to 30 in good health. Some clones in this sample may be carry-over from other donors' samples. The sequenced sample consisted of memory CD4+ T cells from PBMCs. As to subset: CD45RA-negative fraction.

CDR3 loop: CASSQGWSDPGNTIYF. The CDR3 bases are TGCGCCAGCAGCCAAGGGTGGTCGGACCCTGGAAACACCATATATTTT. This chain connects TRBV4-1 to TRBJ1-3; D gene uncertain. Germline CDR1 and CDR2: MGHRA and YSYEKL. V was cut by 1 base and J by 2 bases, with 12 bases left in between. The CDR3 runs 16 residues.